This T cell receptor delta chain is drawn from a study of γδ T cells in repeated Plasmodium falciparum infection. For the study at large: Over roughly 600 days, donors received four mosquito-bite P. falciparum NF54 infections. Timepoints: baseline, immediately before selected infections, and 21 days after every infection. Some Malian samples span acute malaria episodes; others come from no-transmission periods.

Bulk repertoires came from Vgamma9/Vdelta2+ or Vdelta2-negative gammadelta T cells flow-sorted from PBMC. The length of the CDR3 is 24 residues. Germline CDR1 and CDR2: TSWWSYY and QGS. V was clipped by 1 base and J by 3 bases, with 39 bases between them. For this clone: Its antigen is currently unknown. The protein held in TCRdb is that of a much larger clone and does not match this DNA's translation at residue 19, likely because of a read error; the protein shown is translated from the DNA.

TCRdb called clones from the multiplex PCR reads again using CATT. The sample shows around 50,000 delta-chain clones, around 1.7% of them seen only once. Study observations and caveats: Malian children's Vdelta2-negative repertoires appeared more expanded and less diverse than Australians'.

The sample consisted of gamma-delta T cells from blood. The chain combines TRDV1 with TRDJ1; D perhaps matches TRDD3 (6 bases). Matching the DNA to germline supplied the J gene, which TCRdb does not give. This clonotype was sampled from a pool of human donors (malaria-infected and uninfected, not separated). CDR3 loop: CALGERSFSRSWAGASLKADKLIF. CDR3 nucleotide sequence: TGTGCTCTTGGGGAACGGTCCTTCTCAAGATCCTGGGCTGGGGCCTCACTAAAAGCCGATAAACTCATCTTT.